Below, 21 T cell receptor beta chains from the same sample are listed, as sequenced in a study of early T cells in non-severe SARS-CoV-2 infection (dated by TCRdb to the early 2020s). The receptor library was made with 5' RACE. The data were produced on a NextSeq 500. TCRdb redid the processing of the public reads, applying fastp at Q25 and MiXCR, and retained in-frame beta chains. Here each entry gathers all rows of one CDR3 protein and keeps the most common genes and DNA. The sample table contains approximately 32,000 distinct CDR3 sequences; only one count was recorded for 4.5% to 7.5% of them. 6% to 9% of the sample goes to the ten largest clones. The sample comprised whole blood. Receptors were obtained from an adult who was a healthcare worker with PCR-confirmed SARS-CoV-2 infection or an uninfected control (not recorded which).

This clonotype has at least ten counts. The chain employs TRBV30 and TRBJ2-2; D gene ambiguous. Looked up from germline, CDR1 is GTSNPN and CDR2 is SVGIG (reference sequence). This CDR3 is 12 amino acids long. V shed 2 bases and J shed 7 bases, with 8 bases lying between them. The CDR3 spells CAWSPYLGELFF. In nucleotides, the CDR3 is TGTGCCTGGAGTCCTTATCTCGGGGAGCTGTTTTTT.

This rearrangement joins TRBV5-4 to TRBJ2-3; 7 bases map to TRBD1. Unmatched junction bases numbered 8, after V lost 4 bases and J lost 3 bases. Germline V CDR1 and CDR2: SGHNT, YYREEE (reference sequence). This CDR3 spans 15 amino acids. The DNA for the CDR3 is TGTGCCAGCAGCGAAGGGACAGCCGATACAGATACGCAGTATTTT. As protein: CASSEGTADTDTQYF.

This clonotype occurred a few times. This chain connects TRBV7-9 to TRBJ1-1, with a possible D match to TRBD1 (6 bases). The germline V and J ends were trimmed by 6 bases and 2 bases, with 16 bases remaining between them. The germline V gene encodes CDR1 SEHNR and CDR2 FQNEAQ (reference sequence). CDR3 size: 15 residues. CDR3 sequence (DNA): TGTGCCAGCAGTTCCATCCCGGGACACAACACTGAAGCTTTCTTT. Amino acid sequence: CASSSIPGHNTEAFF.

This clonotype was observed many times. This chain connects TRBV6-5 to TRBJ1-4, with D unresolved. Germline V gene data show CDR1 as MNHEY and CDR2 as SVGAGI. With 7 bases removed from V and 7 bases from J, the gap between germline ends came to 16 bases. The CDR3 has 14 residues. Here the CDR3 DNA reads TGTGCCAGCAAGCCAGACCGATCCCCTGAAAAACTGTTTTTT. It is translated as CASKPDRSPEKLFF.

This clonotype was counted at least ten times. The chain joins TRBV13 to TRBJ2-1; 8 positions match TRBD2. The J segment lost 3 bases and the V segment lost 5 bases, leaving 6 bases of the junction unmatched. CDR1 is PRHDT, CDR2 FYEKMQ, per germline (reference sequence). The length of the CDR3 is 15 residues. The CDR3 here is CASSARAGGYNEQFF. The CDR3 DNA reads as TGTGCCAGCAGCGCAAGGGCGGGAGGCTACAATGAGCAGTTCTTC.

This clonotype has ten or more counts. This sequence joins TRBV10-3 and TRBJ2-3; 11 nucleotides line up with TRBD2. After removal of 6 bases from V and 2 bases from J, the junction contained 7 bases not matched to a gene. This CDR3 is built from 16 residues. CDR1 is ENHRY, CDR2 SYGVKD, per germline. CDR3 DNA sequence: TGTGCCATCAGCCACACTAGCGGGGGTAACACAGATACGCAGTATTTT. Translating it yields CAISHTSGGNTDTQYF.

This clonotype was recorded once. The rearrangement joins TRBV6-5 to TRBJ2-7; 11 nucleotides align to TRBD2. Per the germline V gene, CDR1 is MNHEY and CDR2 is SVGAGI. The CDR3 length is 14 residues. The V gene end was trimmed by 6 bases and the J gene end by 3 bases; junction bases not matched to a gene: 4. The CDR3 region has the DNA TGTGCCAGCAGGACGACTAGCGGGAACTACGAGCAGTACTTC. Protein product: CASRTTSGNYEQYF.

In its sample, this clonotype was seen many times. This rearrangement joins TRBV29-1 to TRBJ2-1; D is perhaps TRBD2 (5 bases). Germline values: CDR1 SQVTM, CDR2 ANQGSEA. V was pared by 3 bases and J by 2 bases, with 8 bases between. This CDR3 comprises 13 residues. The CDR3 spells CSVEGSAYNEQFF. The CDR3 DNA sequence: TGCAGCGTTGAGGGGAGCGCCTACAATGAGCAGTTCTTC.

This sequence joins TRBV29-1 and TRBJ1-2; 8 nucleotides match TRBD1. With 4 bases clipped from V and 7 bases from J, the junction kept 8 bases outside the gene matches. The CDR3 covers 13 residues. The germline V gene encodes CDR1 SQVTM and CDR2 ANQGSEA. CDR3 DNA sequence: TGCAGCGTTGCTGTGCAGGGGGCTGGTGGCTACACCTTC. Translating gives CSVAVQGAGGYTF.

This clonotype has only a few counts. V and J are TRBV7-2 and TRBJ1-1; D is ambiguous. This CDR3 is 14 amino acids long. Between the trimmed V and J ends, which lost 0 bases and 1 base, there was a span of 6 bases. CDR1 SGHTA and CDR2 FQGNSA come from the germline V gene. The CDR3 nucleotides are TGTGCCAGCAGCTTAGCGCCGGGGAACACTGAAGCTTTCTTT. This sequence encodes CASSLAPGNTEAFF.

Many counts were recorded for this clonotype. This rearrangement joins TRBV18 to TRBJ2-7, with 7 bases that match TRBD2. CDR1 is KGHSH, CDR2 LQKENI, per germline. The CDR3 length is 15 residues. V lost 4 bases to trimming and J lost 3 bases; unmatched junction nucleotides: 9. CDR3 DNA sequence: TGTGCCAGCTCACGGTCTAGGGAGGGAATCTACGAGCAGTACTTC. Translated, it gives CASSRSREGIYEQYF.

This clonotype was seen once. It may be a read error: a sequence one base away is much more abundant. The V and J genes are TRBV5-4 and TRBJ2-5; perhaps TRBD1 as D (6 bases). Looked up from germline, CDR1 is SGHNT and CDR2 is YYREEE (reference sequence). The CDR3 length is 15 residues. The ends were cut back, 5 bases at V and 4 bases at J, with 18 bases in the middle. The CDR3 nucleotides read TGTGCCAGCAGTTTCCGACAGGAAACCGCAGAGACCCAGTACTTC. As protein: CASSFRQETAETQYF.

This clonotype was seen at least ten times. This chain uses TRBV10-3 with TRBJ2-5, with D possibly being TRBD1 (6 bases). The CDR3 has 12 residues. Germline V CDR1 and CDR2: ENHRY, SYGVKD. The V and J ends lost 5 bases and 4 bases respectively, with 8 bases between them. CDR3 DNA: TGTGCCATCAGTACAGGGCCAGAGACCCAGTACTTC. This encodes CAISTGPETQYF.

This clonotype was seen many times. The chain recombines TRBV7-9 with TRBJ1-1; D call uncertain. The ends were cut back, 3 bases at V and 2 bases at J, with 10 bases in the middle. The CDR3 spans 14 residues. Germline V CDR1 and CDR2: SEHNR, FQNEAQ (reference sequence). The CDR3 DNA follows: TGTGCCAGCAGCTTGTTAGGTTCCAACACTGAAGCTTTCTTT. This gives the protein CASSLLGSNTEAFF.

This clonotype has ten or more counts. J is TRBJ2-3 and V is TRBV9; D gene ambiguous. V lost 1 base and J lost 1, with 10 bases in between. Germline V gene data show CDR1 as SGDLS and CDR2 as YYNGEE. CDR3 length equals 15 residues. The CDR3 nucleotides are TGTGCCAGCAGCGTATATCGGGCAGGCACAGATACGCAGTATTTT. Residues: CASSVYRAGTDTQYF.

Many counts were recorded for this clonotype. The J gene is TRBJ2-3, the V gene TRBV19, with D maybe TRBD1 (5 bases). The ends were cut back, 7 bases at V and 2 bases at J, with 16 bases in the middle. The CDR3 runs 15 residues. CDR1 is LNHDA, CDR2 SQIVND, per germline (reference sequence). CDR3 sequence reads: CASNSPDRATDTQYF. For the CDR3, the DNA is TGTGCCAGTAACTCACCCGACAGAGCCACAGATACGCAGTATTTT.

This chain links TRBV6-5 with TRBJ2-7; 7 nucleotides line up with TRBD2. Trimming took 6 bases from V and 6 from J; bases not matched to a gene: 14. This CDR3 has 15 amino acids. Germline V gene sequence: CDR1 MNHEY, CDR2 SVGAGI. The CDR3 coding sequence is TGTGCCAGCAGCCCTCGACCAGACACGGGGGGCGAGCAGTACTTC. Protein product: CASSPRPDTGGEQYF.

This clonotype was detected a few times. The CDR3 nucleotides are TGTGCCAGTAGTATAGGTCAGTTGAACTACGAGCAGTACTTC. Translating gives CASSIGQLNYEQYF. This chain links TRBV19 with TRBJ2-7; no definite D call. The CDR3 has 14 residues. The ends were cut back, 1 base at V and 3 bases at J, with 10 bases in the middle. Germline CDR1 reads LNHDA; CDR2 reads SQIVND (reference sequence). The whole variable domain, filled in from reference TRBV19 and TRBJ2-7, reads DGGITQSPKYLFRKEGQNVTLSCEQNLNHDAMYWYRQDPGQGLRLIYYSQIVNDFQKGDIAEGYSVSREKKESFPLTVTSAQKNPTAFYLCASSIGQLNYEQYFGPGTRLTVT.

This clonotype was observed a handful of times. The rearrangement links TRBV18 to TRBJ2-3; 7 bases align to TRBD2. CDR3 length: 14 residues. Losses at the gene ends were 8 bases for V and 2 bases for J; bases not matched to a gene: 7. CDR1 and CDR2 from the germline V gene are KGHSH and LQKENI. The CDR3 is CASGVAGLTDTQYF. CDR3 in DNA: TGTGCCAGCGGAGTAGCGGGCCTCACAGATACGCAGTATTTT.

There are many counts of this clonotype. This sequence joins TRBV10-1 and TRBJ2-1, with 11 bases matching TRBD2. V dropped 3 bases and J dropped 4; count of bases not matched to a gene: 2. The CDR3 is made up of 15 amino acids. The germline gives CDR1 WNHNN, CDR2 SYGVQD (reference sequence). The CDR3 coding sequence is TGCGCCAGCAGTGATCGGACTAGCGGGTACAATGAGCAGTTCTTC. Encoded protein: CASSDRTSGYNEQFF.

This clonotype was observed at least ten times. The V call is TRBV9, the J call TRBJ2-7; 10 positions agree with TRBD2. V was pared by 3 bases and J by 6 bases, with 12 bases of the junction left unmatched. The CDR3 extends over 16 amino acids. Germline CDR1 reads SGDLS; CDR2 reads YYNGEE. CDR3 DNA: TGTGCCAGCAGCGAGGGGGGAGGACTAGCGGCCGGCGAGCAGTACTTC. Translating gives CASSEGGGLAAGEQYF.